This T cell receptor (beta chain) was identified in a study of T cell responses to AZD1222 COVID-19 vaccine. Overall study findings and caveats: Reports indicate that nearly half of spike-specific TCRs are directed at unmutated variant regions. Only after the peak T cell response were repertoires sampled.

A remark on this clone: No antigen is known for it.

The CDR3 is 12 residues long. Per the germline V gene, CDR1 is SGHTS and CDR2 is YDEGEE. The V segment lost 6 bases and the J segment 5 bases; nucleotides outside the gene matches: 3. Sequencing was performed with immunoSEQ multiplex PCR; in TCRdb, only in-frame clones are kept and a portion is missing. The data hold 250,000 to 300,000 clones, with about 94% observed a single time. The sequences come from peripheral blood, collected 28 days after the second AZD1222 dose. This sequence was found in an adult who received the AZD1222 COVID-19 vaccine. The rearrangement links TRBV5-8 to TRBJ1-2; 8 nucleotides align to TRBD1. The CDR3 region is CASIDRGYGYTF. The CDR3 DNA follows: TGTGCCAGCATAGACAGGGGATATGGCTACACCTTC.